This T cell receptor beta chain appears in the sequencing data of a study of blood T cell repertoires in COVID-19. In the study overall: Researchers got acute and convalescent COVID-19 samples from the United States, Italy and Spain. Sample material is recorded as cDNA or gDNA derived from T cells, B-cell-depleted T cells, or PBMCs.

In the source study's methods: Reference gene primer amplification gave estimated nucleated cell counts. Using immunoSEQ multiplex PCR, the repertoire was profiled, and TCRdb retains in-frame clones only, with some absent. The DNA was the basis for D and trimming; V, J and clone size are from that table. The sample carries over 55,000 clones, over 80% recorded once. The CDR3 has 13 amino acids. CDR1 and CDR2 (germline): SGHAT, FQNNGV. V was clipped by 0 bases and J by 3 bases, with 5 bases between them. This rearrangement joins TRBV11-2 to TRBJ1-2; D is unclear. This TCR came from a human donor in a cohort sampled during active COVID-19. Sequenced material: peripheral blood. CDR3 region: CASSLEPDYGYTF. CDR3 nucleotide sequence: TGTGCCAGCAGCTTAGAACCGGACTATGGCTACACCTTC.